This paragraph reports one T cell receptor (beta chain). Clones were sequenced by immunoSEQ multiplex PCR, and TCRdb holds only the in-frame ones, with some missing. This sample has 160,000 or so clones, with 70% to 90% found just once. This record belongs to a study of blood T cell repertoires in COVID-19. The overall study: Collection of acute and convalescent COVID-19 samples took place in the United States, Italy and Spain.

V lost 2 bases to trimming and J lost 4 bases, with 11 bases between them. The CDR3 consists of 14 residues. The germline V gene has CDR1 LGHDT and CDR2 YNNKEL (reference sequence). Sequencing was performed on peripheral blood. The clonotype comes from a woman in her seventies with acute or convalescent COVID-19. The chain couples TRBV3-1 (or the pseudogene TRBV3-2) to TRBJ1-2; D unclear. The CDR3 protein is CASSQRGGSYGYTF. The DNA of the CDR3 is TGTGCCAGCAGCCAACGGGGTGGGAGCTATGGCTACACCTTC.